One and the same sample provided the 14 T cell receptor beta chains below, sequenced in a study of regulatory T cells in long-lasting Graves disease. Arm-PCR of CDR3 regions with iRepertoire HTBI primers generated TCR beta libraries. TCRdb re-called the multiplex PCR reads with MiXCR, one entry per CDR3 protein. The table includes over 650,000 distinct CDR3 sequences, approximately 31% detected once. Time point of the sample: persistent/refractory GD, antithyroid drugs over 5 years with positive TRAb. The TCR library used RNA extracted from PBMCs. Sequencing was performed on peripheral blood mononuclear cells (PBMCs), taken when the disease was refractory, from a patient treated with antithyroid drugs. These receptors were obtained from a female donor with Graves disease.

The CDR3 sequence: CASSFRGFGEKLFF. The CDR3 DNA reads as TGTGCCAGCAGTTTCAGGGGGTTTGGTGAAAAACTGTTTTTT. The rearrangement links TRBV12-3 or TRBV12-4 to TRBJ1-4, with 7 bases matching TRBD1. CDR3 size: 14 residues. V gave up 3 bases and J gave up 7 bases; unmatched junction bases: 5.

The V and J genes are TRBV20-1 and TRBJ1-1; 10 bases fit TRBD1. This CDR3 is built from 15 residues. With V trimmed by 3 bases and J by 4 bases, 8 bases remained unmatched. Germline loops: CDR1 DFQATT, CDR2 SNEGSKA (reference sequence). The DNA for the CDR3 is TGCAGTGCTAGGGAGGGACAGGGGTCCAGCACTGAAGCTTTCTTT. Protein sequence: CSAREGQGSSTEAFF.

The table lists this clonotype with a count of one. The V call is TRBV18, the J call TRBJ1-2, with D possibly matching TRBD1 (5 bases). With 2 bases removed from V and 1 base from J, the gap between germline ends came to 17 bases. The CDR3 covers 17 residues. Germline CDR1 and CDR2: KGHSH and LQKENI. The CDR3 sequence is CASSPIAQGQINYGYTF. CDR3 in DNA: TGTGCCAGCTCACCAATCGCACAAGGACAAATTAACTATGGCTACACCTTC.

The rearrangement joins TRBV5-1 to TRBJ1-2; D possibly corresponds to TRBD1 (5 bases). The CDR3 is made up of 13 amino acids. Germline CDR1 SGHRS, CDR2 YFSETQ. V lost 2 bases to trimming and J lost 8 bases, with 13 bases between them. DNA of the CDR3: TGCGCCAGCAGCTTTCAGGGAATCGAGGGCTACACCTTC. Residues: CASSFQGIEGYTF.

This clonotype was counted ten times or more. The chain combines TRBV11-3 with TRBJ2-2, with TRBD2 identical over 7 bases. Germline CDR1 is SGHNT and CDR2 is YENEEA. The CDR3 has 15 amino acids. V gave up 5 bases and J gave up 3 bases; unmatched junction bases: 6. This chain's CDR3 is CASSPGLLDTGELFF. CDR3 coding DNA: TGTGCCAGCAGCCCGGGACTACTGGACACCGGGGAGCTGTTTTTT. Using reference TRBV11-3 and TRBJ2-2 for the parts outside the CDR3, the full variable domain is EAGVVQSPRYKIIEKKQPVAFWCNPISGHNTLYWYLQNLGQGPELLIRYENEEAVDDSQLPKDRFSAERLKGVDSTLKIQPAELGDSAVYLCASSPGLLDTGELFFGEGSRLTVL.

This clonotype was found a few times. This chain joins TRBV30 and TRBJ1-4, with TRBD1 as a possible D gene (6 bases). Germline assignment: CDR1 GTSNPN and CDR2 SVGIG (reference sequence). V lost 5 bases and J lost 0, with 10 bases in between. The CDR3 totals 14 residues. Here the CDR3 DNA reads TGTGCCTGGGGCAGGGGATCAACTAATGAAAAACTGTTTTTT. It translates to CAWGRGSTNEKLFF.

V usage is TRBV20-1 and J usage is TRBJ1-1, with 7 positions matching TRBD1. CDR3 size: 11 residues. The V and J ends lost 8 bases and 6 bases, in that order; junction bases with no gene match: 6. The germline CDR1 and CDR2 sequences are DFQATT and SNEGSKA (reference sequence). The CDR3 sequence is CSPTGEAEAFF. In DNA form, the CDR3 reads TGCAGTCCAACAGGGGAGGCTGAAGCTTTCTTT.

The genes are TRBV6-2 or TRBV6-3 and TRBJ2-7; D unclear. Trimming left V 5 bases short and J 0 bases short, with 5 bases between. The germline V gene encodes CDR1 MNHEY and CDR2 SVGEGT. This CDR3 region has 12 residues. The CDR3 here is CASSKYSYEQYF. The CDR3 nucleotides are TGTGCCAGCAGTAAATACTCCTACGAGCAGTACTTC.

Of note for this clonotype: This may be a read error, as it is one base from a much larger clone. No conserved phenylalanine or tryptophan is present at the end of the CDR3, so a read error is the likely explanation. The J gene is TRBJ1-2, the V gene TRBV29-1; 8 bases align to TRBD1. Germline-derived CDR1 and CDR2 are SQVTM and ANQGSEA. This CDR3 has 14 amino acids. The trim removed 3 bases at V and 7 bases at J, leaving 10 bases unmatched. CDR3 coding DNA: TGCAGCGTTGACATTGGACAGGGACGGAGTGGCTACACCTCC. As protein: CSVDIGQGRSGYTS.

The chain joins TRBV6-5 to TRBJ1-1; unclear D gene. The V end lost 2 bases, the J end lost 4 bases, and 8 bases lay between the germline ends. Germline CDR1 reads MNHEY; CDR2 reads SVGAGI. The length of the CDR3 is 13 residues. The CDR3 is CASSYMGSTEAFF. The CDR3 coding sequence is TGTGCCAGCAGTTACATGGGGAGCACTGAAGCTTTCTTT.

The rearrangement joins TRBV5-6 to TRBJ2-7; 7 nucleotides line up with TRBD2. The CDR3 extends over 14 amino acids. Germline V gene lookup returns CDR1 SGHDT and CDR2 YYEEEE. J was trimmed by 13 bases and V by 6 bases; bases with no gene match: 19. This chain's CDR3 is CASTGVGLADKFYF. In DNA form, the CDR3 reads TGTGCCAGCACGGGGGTTGGCCTAGCGGACAAATTTTACTTC.

This clonotype was observed a few times. The chain recombines TRBV19 with TRBJ1-5; D gene ambiguous. Trimming cost V 7 bases and J 0 bases, with 10 bases left between them. The CDR3 totals 14 residues. CDR1 is LNHDA, CDR2 SQIVND, per germline (reference sequence). The CDR3 nucleotides read TGTGCCAGTAAAAGAGCTGATAGCAATCAGCCCCAGCATTTT. Translating gives CASKRADSNQPQHF. Complete variable domain (other parts from reference TRBV19 and TRBJ1-5): DGGITQSPKYLFRKEGQNVTLSCEQNLNHDAMYWYRQDPGQGLRLIYYSQIVNDFQKGDIAEGYSVSREKKESFPLTVTSAQKNPTAFYLCASKRADSNQPQHFGDGTRLSIL.

The chain links TRBV5-1 to TRBJ1-6; D unresolved. CDR1 SGHRS and CDR2 YFSETQ come from the germline V gene. CDR3 length: 14 residues. The V gene lost 4 bases and the J gene lost 8 bases, with 13 bases spanning the gap. The CDR3 DNA follows: TGCGCCAGCAGCCTGGATGGGGAACATTCACCCCTCCACTTT. It specifies CASSLDGEHSPLHF.

For this clonotype: An end of the junction does not agree with germline; a read error may underlie this. This chain joins TRBV5-5 and TRBJ2-1; 13 bases are shared with TRBD2. Germline assignment: CDR1 SGHKS and CDR2 YYEKEE (reference sequence). The CDR3 consists of 16 residues. The DNA for the CDR3 is TGTGCCAGCAGTTCGCTCGGACTAGCGGGAGTCAATGAGCAATTCTTC. This gives the protein CASSSLGLAGVNEQFF.